This section outlines one T cell receptor beta chain sequence together with its context. CDR1 is SGHDT, CDR2 YYEEEE, per germline. CDR3 length: 15 amino acids. After removal of 0 bases from V and 4 bases from J, the junction contained 6 bases not matched to a gene. These data originate in a study of T cell changes during pregnancy in multiple sclerosis. Data came from immunoSEQ multiplex PCR; TCRdb stores just in-frame clones and leaves some out. Among some 66,000 clones listed, 91% were seen once. This chain links TRBV5-6 with TRBJ1-2; 7 positions agree with TRBD1. The origin of this receptor is a female donor with multiple sclerosis, enrolled in a pregnancy study. The starting material was CD8+ T cells from peripheral blood mononuclear cells, obtained before pregnancy. The CDR3 reads CASSLGTGDLYGYTF. Here the CDR3 DNA reads TGTGCCAGCAGCTTGGGGACAGGAGACCTCTATGGCTACACCTTC.